A selection of T cell receptor beta chains follows, all from one sample in a study of blood T cell repertoires in COVID-19. The repertoire was sequenced with immunoSEQ multiplex PCR; TCRdb's copy has only in-frame clones and lacks some. This sample carries under 250,000 clones, 88% of them seen once, and the ten largest clones take less than 0.75%. The sample taken for sequencing was peripheral blood. The receptors come from a man in his forties with acute or convalescent COVID-19. CDR3s include the opening cysteine and the closing phenylalanine or tryptophan. The D gene is left open where the match is weak. Some rows mark clone size as missing; the rest say once, few, many or name a class of expanded clone.

TRBD2 TRBJ2-7 NA TRBV5-1 CASSSIAGTYSYEQYF TGCGCCAGCAGCTCAATAGCGGGGACCTACTCCTACGAGCAGTACTTC
TRBD1 TRBJ2-7 NA TRBV19 CASSGGTGRTYEQYF TGTGCCAGTAGTGGGGGGACAGGGAGGACCTACGAGCAGTACTTC
NA TRBJ2-1 NA TRBV3-1/TRBV3-2 CASSRPGNEQFF TGTGCCAGCAGCCGTCCCGGCAATGAGCAGTTCTTC
TRBD1 TRBJ2-7 NA TRBV27 CASSFRAAGQDFEQYF TGTGCCAGCAGTTTTAGGGCCGCGGGACAGGACTTTGAGCAGTACTTC
NA TRBJ1-5 NA TRBV6-6 CASSYGLGYSNQPQHF TGTGCCAGCAGTTACGGCTTGGGCTATAGCAATCAGCCCCAGCATTTT
NA TRBJ1-5 NA TRBV6-1 CASSEHGGYQPQHF TGTGCCAGCAGTGAGCACGGGGGGTATCAGCCCCAGCATTTT
NA TRBJ2-4 NA TRBV5-1 CASSLVGAQNIQYF TGCGCCAGCAGCTTGGTAGGGGCTCAAAACATTCAGTACTTC
TRBD2 TRBJ2-1 NA TRBV6-5 CAGDTSGHYNEQFF TGTGCCGGGGATACTAGCGGCCACTACAATGAGCAGTTCTTC
TRBD2 TRBJ2-7 once TRBV30 CAWRSGLERGEQYF TGTGCCTGGAGGTCGGGACTAGAAAGGGGCGAGCAGTACTTC
NA TRBJ2-3 NA TRBV7-2 CASSTWTEGTDTQYF TGTGCCAGCAGCACCTGGACAGAGGGCACAGATACGCAGTATTTT
TRBD1 TRBJ2-7 once TRBV9 CASSVNRDRGPYEQYF TGTGCCAGCAGCGTGAACCGGGACAGGGGTCCCTACGAGCAGTACTTC
NA TRBJ2-3 few TRBV6-5 CASSSGQVGGDTQYF TGTGCCAGCAGTTCGGGACAGGTGGGAGGGGATACGCAGTATTTT
NA TRBJ2-7 NA TRBV6-1 CASSETRAYEQYF TGTGCCAGCAGTGAAACGCGAGCCTACGAGCAGTACTTC
TRBD1 TRBJ1-4 NA TRBV3-1/TRBV3-2 CASSQVGGQDKLFF TGTGCCAGCAGCCAAGTGGGGGGACAGGATAAACTGTTTTTT
NA TRBJ2-4 NA TRBV6-2/TRBV6-3 CASSYFASGNLAKNIQYF TGTGCCAGCAGTTACTTCGCTTCGGGTAATTTAGCCAAAAACATTCAGTACTTC
NA TRBJ2-7 NA TRBV5-1 CASSGGSYEQYF TGCGCCAGCAGCGGAGGCTCCTACGAGCAGTACTTC
NA TRBJ2-7 NA TRBV3-1/TRBV3-2 CASSQTVDASEQYF TGTGCCAGCAGCCAGACAGTGGACGCGAGCGAGCAGTACTTC
NA TRBJ2-2 NA TRBV7-7 CASSRDTSNTGELFF TGTGCCAGCTCCCGGGACACCTCGAACACCGGGGAGCTGTTTTTT
NA TRBJ2-7 once TRBV13 CASSQAMAYEQYF TGTGCCAGCAGCCAAGCTATGGCCTACGAGCAGTACTTC
NA TRBJ2-1 few TRBV4-1 CASSQVQLYNEQFF TGCGCCAGCAGCCAAGTACAGTTATACAATGAGCAGTTCTTC
NA TRBJ2-1 NA TRBV27 CASSDLYNEQFF TGTGCCAGCAGTGATCTATACAATGAGCAGTTCTTC
NA TRBJ2-5 NA TRBV2 CASSEPRTVTEVSETQYF TGTGCCAGCAGTGAACCCAGAACCGTGACAGAAGTTTCGGAGACCCAGTACTTC
TRBD2 TRBJ2-1 few TRBV4-2 CASSPQRESLSYNEQFF TGTGCCAGCAGCCCCCAGCGGGAGTCCCTATCCTACAATGAGCAGTTCTTC
TRBD2 TRBJ2-2 NA TRBV19 CASSYSGTNGELFF TGTGCCAGTAGTTATAGCGGGACTAACGGGGAGCTGTTTTTT
TRBD1 TRBJ2-3 NA TRBV7-2 CASSSPATGGRTDTQYF TGTGCCAGCAGCTCCCCGGCGACAGGGGGCCGCACAGATACGCAGTATTTT
NA TRBJ1-1 few TRBV2 CASSPRVQGTEAFF TGTGCCAGCAGTCCCCGGGTCCAGGGCACTGAAGCTTTCTTT
TRBD1 TRBJ1-1 few TRBV9 CASSVRGDRINTEAFF TGTGCCAGCAGCGTAAGGGGGGACAGGATAAACACTGAAGCTTTCTTT
TRBD1 TRBJ1-2 NA TRBV25-1 CASSTGQYYGYTF TGTGCCAGCAGCACGGGACAGTACTATGGCTACACCTTC
TRBD1 TRBJ2-7 few TRBV7-2 CASSFRQGAVEQYF TGTGCCAGCAGCTTCAGACAGGGCGCGGTCGAGCAGTACTTC
TRBD1 TRBJ2-2 NA TRBV18 CASSPVTGHAGTGELFF TGTGCCAGCTCACCGGTGACAGGGCACGCCGGGACCGGGGAGCTGTTTTTT
TRBD2 TRBJ2-7 NA TRBV11-2 CASRTGGEQYF TGTGCCAGCAGAACCGGGGGGGAGCAGTACTTC
TRBD1 TRBJ2-3 NA TRBV19 CASSIPGGRGFGTDTQYF TGTGCCAGTAGTATTCCGGGTGGCAGGGGGTTCGGTACAGATACGCAGTATTTT
NA TRBJ1-5 NA TRBV27 CASRDLDSNQPQHF TGTGCCAGCAGAGATCTAGATAGCAATCAGCCCCAGCATTTT
NA TRBJ1-1 NA TRBV7-2 CASSLAHMNILGGVEAFF TGTGCCAGCAGCTTAGCCCATATGAACATCTTGGGGGGTGTTGAAGCTTTCTTT
TRBD1 TRBJ2-3 NA TRBV13 CASSAVTGGSADTQYF TGTGCCAGCAGCGCCGTGACAGGGGGCAGTGCAGATACGCAGTATTTT
NA TRBJ1-6 once TRBV28 CASGLVSQGDSPLHF TGTGCCAGCGGGCTTGTGAGCCAAGGGGATTCACCCCTCCACTTT
NA TRBJ1-2 NA TRBV15 CATSREAGDYGYTF TGTGCCACCAGCAGAGAGGCAGGGGACTATGGCTACACCTTC
NA TRBJ2-2 NA TRBV7-2 CASSLRQGGAGELFF TGTGCCAGCAGCTTAAGGCAGGGGGGCGCCGGGGAGCTGTTTTTT
NA TRBJ2-1 NA TRBV29-1 CSVEPARASYNEQFF TGCAGCGTTGAGCCCGCCAGGGCTTCCTACAATGAGCAGTTCTTC
NA TRBJ2-3 NA TRBV27 CASSGPFPNTDTQYF TGTGCCAGCAGTGGCCCGTTCCCGAACACAGATACGCAGTATTTT
NA TRBJ2-5 NA TRBV4-1 CASSQGPSGETQYF TGCGCCAGCAGCCAAGGCCCCAGCGGGGAGACCCAGTACTTC
TRBD1 TRBJ1-4 NA TRBV18 CASSPKGAANEKLFF TGTGCCAGCTCACCTAAGGGGGCTGCTAATGAAAAACTGTTTTTT
NA TRBJ2-3 NA TRBV9 CASSVDGGDTQYF TGTGCCAGCAGCGTAGATGGAGGGGATACGCAGTATTTT
TRBD1 TRBJ1-1 NA TRBV29-1 CSVLQGVEAFF TGCAGCGTTTTACAGGGGGTTGAAGCTTTCTTT
NA TRBJ2-2 NA TRBV12-3/TRBV12-4 CASSFGQGGELFF TGTGCCAGCAGTTTTGGCCAGGGAGGGGAGCTGTTTTTT
TRBD1 TRBJ2-5 NA TRBV29-1 CSVDWTGEEETQYF TGCAGCGTGGATTGGACAGGGGAGGAAGAGACCCAGTACTTC
NA TRBJ1-4 once TRBV30 CAWSVGNGPAELFF TGTGCCTGGAGTGTCGGCAATGGGCCCGCCGAACTGTTTTTT
TRBD1 TRBJ2-3 NA TRBV11-3 CASSLGQGSGTQYF TGTGCCAGCAGCTTGGGACAGGGCTCTGGTACGCAGTATTTT
TRBD1 TRBJ1-1 NA TRBV18 CASSPSGQGNTEAFF TGTGCCAGCTCACCATCGGGACAGGGGAACACTGAAGCTTTCTTT
NA TRBJ1-1 once TRBV21-1 CASSIPIGTGNTEAFF TGTGCCAGCAGCATCCCAATAGGGACAGGGAACACTGAAGCTTTCTTT
TRBD2 TRBJ2-6 NA TRBV27 CASSSGRQHSGANVLTF TGTGCCAGCTCATCCGGGAGGCAGCACTCTGGGGCCAACGTCCTGACTTTC
TRBD2 TRBJ2-2 NA TRBV27 CASSLRSRVLAGVTGELFF TGTGCCAGCAGTTTAAGGTCACGTGTGCTAGCGGGAGTGACCGGGGAGCTGTTTTTT